The 11 T cell receptor beta chains presented below share a single source sample, sequenced in a study of blood T cell repertoires in COVID-19. Sequencing was performed with immunoSEQ multiplex PCR; in TCRdb, only in-frame clones are kept and a portion is missing. The sample consists of about 45,000 clones, about 83% of them appearing once. Sequencing was carried out using peripheral blood. These TCRs come from an older man in a cohort sampled during active COVID-19.

V is TRBV28 and J is TRBJ2-3; TRBD2 matches 9 bases. CDR3 length: 16 residues. The V gene end was trimmed by 3 bases and the J gene end by 6 bases; junction bases not matched to a gene: 10. Looked up from germline, CDR1 is MDHEN and CDR2 is SYDVKM. The CDR3 protein is CASSFGLASPRDTQYF. The CDR3 DNA reads TGTGCCAGCAGTTTCGGACTAGCGAGCCCCCGGGATACGCAGTATTTT.

The V gene is TRBV9, the J gene TRBJ2-7; 7 bases are a match to TRBD1. CDR3 size: 12 residues. Germline V CDR1 and CDR2: SGDLS, YYNGEE. After removal of 4 bases from V and 9 bases from J, the junction contained 7 bases not matched to a gene. CDR3 coding DNA: TGTGCCAGCAGCCAACCAGGACAGGCGCAGTACTTC. As protein: CASSQPGQAQYF.

This clone has only one observation. The genes are TRBV3-1 (or the pseudogene TRBV3-2) and TRBJ2-1; 8 bases match TRBD2. This CDR3 comprises 15 residues. Germline CDR1 is LGHDT and CDR2 is YNNKEL (reference sequence). Trimming removed 0 bases from V and 11 bases from J; junction bases left unmatched: 9. The CDR3 bases are TGTGCCAGCAGCCAAGATTGGGCCGGGGGGGTAAAGCAGTTCTTC. Encoded protein: CASSQDWAGGVKQFF.

The CDR3 DNA sequence: TGTGCCACACGGATCCAACCCAGCGGGACGGAGACCCAGTACTTC. Translated, it gives CATRIQPSGTETQYF. This chain connects TRBV6-5 to TRBJ2-5, with 7 bases aligning to TRBD2. CDR1 and CDR2 from the germline V gene are MNHEY and SVGAGI. V lost 10 bases to trimming and J lost 5 bases; unmatched junction nucleotides: 16. The CDR3 sequence is 15 residues long.

This chain links TRBV9 with TRBJ2-3, with TRBD2 identical over 12 bases. The trim removed 2 bases at V and 5 bases at J, leaving 6 bases unmatched. Germline-derived CDR1 and CDR2 are SGDLS and YYNGEE. The CDR3 contains 16 residues. The CDR3 DNA sequence: TGTGCCAGCAGCGTCCTAGCGGGGGGGCCGAGAGATACGCAGTATTTT. Residues: CASSVLAGGPRDTQYF.

CDR3: CAWSTAGQAFYGYTF. The CDR3 DNA follows: TGTGCCTGGAGTACCGCGGGACAGGCTTTCTATGGCTACACCTTC. J is TRBJ1-2 and V is TRBV30; 8 bases fit TRBD1. Germline CDR1 GTSNPN, CDR2 SVGIG (reference sequence). The CDR3 covers 15 residues. With 2 bases clipped from V and 4 bases from J, the junction kept 9 bases outside the gene matches.

The chain joins TRBV5-1 to TRBJ2-2, with 7 bases fitting TRBD1. The germline V gene encodes CDR1 SGHRS and CDR2 YFSETQ. This CDR3 spans 16 amino acids. V shed 1 base, J shed 5 bases, and the junction held 8 bases outside the gene matches. The CDR3 spells CASSLFQGVPTGELFF. The CDR3 bases are TGCGCCAGCAGCTTGTTTCAGGGGGTTCCAACCGGGGAGCTGTTTTTT.

A few counts support this clone. The CDR3 bases are TGTGCCAGCAGCAACTTAGCGGTCAATGAGCAGTTCTTC. Its translation: CASSNLAVNEQFF. V is TRBV6-2 or TRBV6-3 and J is TRBJ2-1, with D possibly matching TRBD2 (6 bases). V lost 6 bases, J lost 6 bases, and 12 bases lay in between. Germline V CDR1 and CDR2: MNHEY, SVGEGT. The CDR3 has 13 residues.

The genes are TRBV28 and TRBJ1-2; unclear D gene. Germline CDR1 reads MDHEN; CDR2 reads SYDVKM. Trimming pared 6 bases from V and 7 bases from J, leaving 9 bases between. The CDR3 loop spans 11 amino acids. CDR3 nucleotides: TGTGCCAGCAGCCAGCGTTCTGGCTACACCTTC. It encodes CASSQRSGYTF.

The gene calls are TRBV7-3 and TRBJ2-2; D call uncertain. The CDR3 spans 13 residues. With 2 bases removed from V and 7 bases from J, the gap between germline ends came to 8 bases. CDR1 and CDR2 from the germline V gene are SGHTA and FQGTGA. Here the CDR3 reads CASSLASNGELFF. The CDR3 nucleotides read TGTGCCAGCAGCTTAGCTAGTAACGGGGAGCTGTTTTTT.

This rearrangement joins TRBV15 to TRBJ2-7, with D perhaps TRBD2 (5 bases). CDR3 length: 15 residues. Germline values: CDR1 LNHNV, CDR2 YYDKDF (reference sequence). With 0 bases removed from V and 2 bases from J, the gap between germline ends came to 11 bases. CDR3 nucleotides: TGTGCCACCAGCAGAGAACGCCGGGGAACCTACGAGCAGTACTTC. Its translation is CATSRERRGTYEQYF.